This entry is about one TCR beta chain. Antigen specificity is unknown. UMI-labeled 5' RACE yielded the TRB cDNA libraries. TCRdb reprocessed the 5' RACE reads, with one entry per CDR3 protein and no DNA. This sample contains more than 80,000 distinct CDR3 sequences. CDR1 and CDR2 from the germline V gene are LNHDA and SQIVND (reference sequence). The CDR3 covers 12 residues. The data belong to a study of CXCR3-negative and CXCR3-positive naive CD8 T cells. The study, taken as a whole, reports: Hydrophobicity was higher for TRB CDR3s found in CXCR3-positive naive cells than in CXCR3-negative naive cells.

The material sequenced was naive CXCR3+ CD8+ T cells from blood. Subset meaning: CD45RO-CCR7+CD27+CD95- naive CD8+ T cells expressing CXCR3 (TNR3+). The receptor was isolated from a human donor in good health. Some clones in this sample may be carry-over from other donors' samples. This chain links TRBV19 with TRBJ1-3. Here the CDR3 reads CASSIAGNTIYF. Using reference TRBV19 and TRBJ1-3 for the parts outside the CDR3, the full variable domain is DGGITQSPKYLFRKEGQNVTLSCEQNLNHDAMYWYRQDPGQGLRLIYYSQIVNDFQKGDIAEGYSVSREKKESFPLTVTSAQKNPTAFYLCASSIAGNTIYFGEGSWLTVV.